Listed below are T cell receptor beta chains from one sample, sequenced in a study of shared clonotypes between healthy human individuals. Sequencing was performed with immunoSEQ multiplex PCR; in TCRdb, only in-frame clones are kept and a portion is missing. The profile shows 600,000 to 750,000 clones, around 72% of them singletons. The sample taken for sequencing was memory CD4+ T cells sorted from blood. These receptors came from a woman in her twenties or thirties in good health. CDR3s leave out the opening cysteine and the closing phenylalanine or tryptophan.

J gene,V gene,CDR3 protein
TRBJ1-4,TRBV30,AWSRGGEKLF
TRBJ2-7,TRBV20-1,SVTSSSEQY
TRBJ2-7,TRBV7-3,ASSPGPTYEQY
TRBJ1-3,TRBV7-2,ASSLGLFSGNTIY
TRBJ2-7,TRBV28,ASRPRQGSYEQY
TRBJ1-5,TRBV20-1,SSGQRQPQH
TRBJ1-2,TRBV5-1,ASSSPGTENYGYT
TRBJ2-5,TRBV7-9,ASSSPGLAGARQETQY
TRBJ2-2,TRBV4-2,ASSQDLGRGSSGELF
TRBJ2-1,TRBV5-1,ASGKGTQGNEQF
TRBJ2-7,TRBV5-1,ASSLAGYYYEQY
TRBJ1-2,TRBV20-1,SAVRGYGYT
TRBJ2-1,TRBV25-1,ASSEKRDSYNEQF
TRBJ2-3,TRBV11-1,ASTIGDTQY
TRBJ2-7,TRBV18,ASSPPGWTSYEQY
TRBJ1-4,TRBV6-1,ASSVRLGATNEKLF
TRBJ1-5,TRBV21-1,ASSKDRDDQPQH
TRBJ2-5,TRBV7-8,ASSLIGGTETQY
TRBJ1-3,TRBV5-6,ASSSAMGGSISGNTIY
TRBJ1-2,TRBV14,ASSPQTGYGCT
TRBJ1-2,TRBV5-8,ASSADRSFNGGYT
TRBJ2-7,TRBV5-6,ASSPNRPPYEQY